The present TCR beta chain was sequenced within a study of T cell changes during pregnancy in multiple sclerosis. Method: immunoSEQ multiplex PCR; TCRdb's copy keeps in-frame clones and lacks some. The sample has under 50,000 clones; 94% are singletons. Germline CDR1 SGDLS, CDR2 YYNGEE. J gave up 2 bases and V 4 bases, and 5 bases lay outside the gene matches. This CDR3 is 15 amino acids long. This TCR derives from a female donor with multiple sclerosis, enrolled in a pregnancy study. The V gene is TRBV9, the J gene TRBJ2-7; 11 bases are a match to TRBD2. The sample here was CD8+ T cells from peripheral blood mononuclear cells, taken in the first trimester of pregnancy. The CDR3 region is CASSPGTSGTYEQYF. In DNA, the CDR3 is TGTGCCAGCAGCCCCGGGACTAGCGGAACCTACGAGCAGTACTTC.